This TCR beta chain was identified during a study of beta chain features in type 1 diabetes. This clone has more than one count but fewer than ten. The antigen is unknown. The sequenced template was cDNA made from the entire isolated RNA. Sequencing was performed with immunoSEQ multiplex PCR; in TCRdb, only in-frame clones are kept and a portion is missing. Among some 130,000 clones listed, about 10% were seen once. Study observations and caveats: In the patient group, naive, central memory and Treg TCRB repertoires seemed more alike than in the healthy donor group. Overrepresentation of cells with high TCR expression could result from cDNA sequencing. All four CD4+ subsets from Type 1 diabetes patients carried moderately but significantly shorter TCRB CDR3s.

The CDR3 runs 11 residues. Germline-derived CDR1 and CDR2 are SEHNR and FQNEAQ (reference sequence). V lost 1 base to trimming and J lost 10 bases, with 4 bases between them. The chain uses TRBV7-9 and TRBJ2-2; D is undetermined. The clonotype originates from a man aged 25 to 40 with type 1 diabetes. Material for sequencing was central memory CD4+ T cells from blood. The CDR3 is CASSLEAELFF. Here the CDR3 DNA reads TGTGCCAGCAGCTTAGAAGCGGAGCTGTTTTTT.